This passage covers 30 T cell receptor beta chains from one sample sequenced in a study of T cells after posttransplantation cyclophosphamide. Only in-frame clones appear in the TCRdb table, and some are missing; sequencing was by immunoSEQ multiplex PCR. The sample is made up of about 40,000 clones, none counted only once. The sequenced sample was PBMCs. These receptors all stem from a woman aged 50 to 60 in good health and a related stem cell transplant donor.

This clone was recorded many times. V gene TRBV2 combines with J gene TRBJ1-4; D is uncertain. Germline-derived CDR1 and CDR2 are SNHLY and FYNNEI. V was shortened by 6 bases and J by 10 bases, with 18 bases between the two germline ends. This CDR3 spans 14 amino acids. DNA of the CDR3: TGTGCCAGCAGGGTTGAGGCGGGCGAGGGAAAACTGTTTTTT. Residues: CASRVEAGEGKLFF.

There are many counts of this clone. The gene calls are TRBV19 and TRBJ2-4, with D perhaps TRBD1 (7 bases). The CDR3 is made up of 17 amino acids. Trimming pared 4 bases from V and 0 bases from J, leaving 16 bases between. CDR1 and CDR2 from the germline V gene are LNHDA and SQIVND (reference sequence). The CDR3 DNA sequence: TGTGCCAGTAGTACAACGCGGGACAGAACAGCCAAAAACATTCAGTACTTC. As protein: CASSTTRDRTAKNIQYF. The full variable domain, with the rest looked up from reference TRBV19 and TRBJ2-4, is DGGITQSPKYLFRKEGQNVTLSCEQNLNHDAMYWYRQDPGQGLRLIYYSQIVNDFQKGDIAEGYSVSREKKESFPLTVTSAQKNPTAFYLCASSTTRDRTAKNIQYFGAGTRLSVL.

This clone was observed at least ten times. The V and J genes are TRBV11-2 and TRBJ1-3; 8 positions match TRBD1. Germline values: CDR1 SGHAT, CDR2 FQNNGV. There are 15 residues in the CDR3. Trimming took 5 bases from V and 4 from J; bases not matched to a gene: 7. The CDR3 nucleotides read TGTGCCAGCAGCATCCAGGGGGCAGGGGGAAACACCATATATTTT. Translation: CASSIQGAGGNTIYF. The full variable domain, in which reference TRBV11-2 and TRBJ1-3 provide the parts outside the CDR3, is EAGVAQSPRYKIIEKRQSVAFWCNPISGHATLYWYQQILGQGPKLLIQFQNNGVVDDSQLPKDRFSAERLKGVDSTLKIQPAKLEDSAVYLCASSIQGAGGNTIYFGEGSWLTVV.

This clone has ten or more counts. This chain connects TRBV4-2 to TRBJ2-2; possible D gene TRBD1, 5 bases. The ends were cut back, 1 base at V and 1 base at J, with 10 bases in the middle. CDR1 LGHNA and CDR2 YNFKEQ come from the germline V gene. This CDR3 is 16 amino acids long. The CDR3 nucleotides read TGTGCCAGCAGCCAAGTCGGCAGGGAGAACACCGGGGAGCTGTTTTTT. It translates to CASSQVGRENTGELFF.

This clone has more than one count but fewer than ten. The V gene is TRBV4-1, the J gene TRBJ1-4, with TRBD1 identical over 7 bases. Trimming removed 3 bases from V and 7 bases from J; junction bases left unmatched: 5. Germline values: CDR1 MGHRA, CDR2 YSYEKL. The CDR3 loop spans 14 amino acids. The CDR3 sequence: CASSQGTVGEKLFF. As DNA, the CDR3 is TGCGCCAGCAGCCAGGGGACAGTCGGTGAAAAACTGTTTTTT.

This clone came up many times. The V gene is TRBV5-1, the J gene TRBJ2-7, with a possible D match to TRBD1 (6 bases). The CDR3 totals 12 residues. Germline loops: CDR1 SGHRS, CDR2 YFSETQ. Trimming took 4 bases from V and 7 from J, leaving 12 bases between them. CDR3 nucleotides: TGCGCCAGCAGCAGGGGGACAACTGAGCAGTACTTC. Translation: CASSRGTTEQYF.

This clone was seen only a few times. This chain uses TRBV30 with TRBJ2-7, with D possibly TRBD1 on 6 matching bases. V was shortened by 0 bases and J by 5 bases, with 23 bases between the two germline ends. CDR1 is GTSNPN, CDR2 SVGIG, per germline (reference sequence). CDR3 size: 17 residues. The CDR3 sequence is CAWSVRRSGRGKNEQYF. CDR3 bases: TGTGCCTGGAGTGTAAGGAGGTCGGGCAGGGGTAAGAACGAGCAGTACTTC.

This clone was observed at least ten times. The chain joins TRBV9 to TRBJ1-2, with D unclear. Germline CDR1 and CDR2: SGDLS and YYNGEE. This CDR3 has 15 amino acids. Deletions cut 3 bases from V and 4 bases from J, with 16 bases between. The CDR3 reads CASSASGGGLYGYTF. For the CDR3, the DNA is TGTGCCAGCAGCGCATCAGGAGGAGGGCTCTATGGCTACACCTTC.

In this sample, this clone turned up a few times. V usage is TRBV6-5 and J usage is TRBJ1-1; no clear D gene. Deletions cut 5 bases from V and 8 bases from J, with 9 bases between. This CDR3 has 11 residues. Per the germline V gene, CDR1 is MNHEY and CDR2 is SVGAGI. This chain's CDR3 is CASSTLAEAFF. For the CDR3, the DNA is TGTGCCAGCAGTACGTTGGCCGAAGCTTTCTTT.

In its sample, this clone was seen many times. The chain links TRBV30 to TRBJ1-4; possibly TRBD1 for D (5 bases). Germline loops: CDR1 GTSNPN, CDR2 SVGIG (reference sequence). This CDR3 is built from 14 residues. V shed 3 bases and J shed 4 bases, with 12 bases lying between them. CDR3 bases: TGTGCCTGGAGCCCGAACAGGATTAATGAAAAACTGTTTTTT. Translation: CAWSPNRINEKLFF. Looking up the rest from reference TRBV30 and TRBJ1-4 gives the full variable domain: SQTIHQWPATLVQPVGSPLSLECTVEGTSNPNLYWYRQAAGRGLQLLFYSVGIGQISSEVPQNLSASRPQDRQFILSSKKLLLSDSGFYLCAWSPNRINEKLFFGSGTQLSVL.

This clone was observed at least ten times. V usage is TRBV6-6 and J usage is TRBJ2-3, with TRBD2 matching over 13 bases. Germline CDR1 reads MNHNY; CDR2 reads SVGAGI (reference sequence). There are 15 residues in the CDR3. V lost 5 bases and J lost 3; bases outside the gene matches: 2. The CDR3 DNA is TGTGCCAGCAGTCGGACTAGCGGGGGAACAGATACGCAGTATTTT. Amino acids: CASSRTSGGTDTQYF.

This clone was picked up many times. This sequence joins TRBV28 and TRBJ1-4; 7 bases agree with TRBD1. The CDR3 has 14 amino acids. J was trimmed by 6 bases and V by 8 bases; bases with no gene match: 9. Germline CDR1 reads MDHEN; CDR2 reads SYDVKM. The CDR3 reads CASGDREAYEKLFF. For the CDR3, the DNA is TGTGCCAGCGGCGACAGGGAGGCGTATGAAAAACTGTTTTTT.

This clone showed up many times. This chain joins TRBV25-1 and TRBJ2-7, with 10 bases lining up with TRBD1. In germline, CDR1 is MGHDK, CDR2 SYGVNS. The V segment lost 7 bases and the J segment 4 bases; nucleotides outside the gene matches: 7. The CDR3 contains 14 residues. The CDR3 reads CASNPGQGLYEQYF. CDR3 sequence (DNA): TGTGCCAGCAACCCGGGACAGGGGTTGTACGAGCAGTACTTC.

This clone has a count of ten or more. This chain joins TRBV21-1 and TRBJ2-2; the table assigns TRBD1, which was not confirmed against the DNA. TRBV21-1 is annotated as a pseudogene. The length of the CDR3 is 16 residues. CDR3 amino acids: CASRIGDRPNTGELFF. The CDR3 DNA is TGTGCCAGCCGAATCGGAGACAGGCCGAACACCGGGGAGCTGTTTTTT.

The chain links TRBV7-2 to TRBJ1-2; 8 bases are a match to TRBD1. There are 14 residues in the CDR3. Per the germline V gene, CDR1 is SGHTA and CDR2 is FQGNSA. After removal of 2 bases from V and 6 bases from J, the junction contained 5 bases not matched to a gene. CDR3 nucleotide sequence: TGTGCCAGCAGCTTACACCGACAGGGGAATGGCTACACCTTC. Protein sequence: CASSLHRQGNGYTF.

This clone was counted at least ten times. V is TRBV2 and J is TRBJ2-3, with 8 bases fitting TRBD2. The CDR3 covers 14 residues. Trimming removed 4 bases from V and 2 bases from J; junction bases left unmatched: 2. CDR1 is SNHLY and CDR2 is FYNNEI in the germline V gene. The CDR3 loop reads CASSVSGDTDTQYF. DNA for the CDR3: TGTGCCAGCAGTGTTAGCGGGGACACAGATACGCAGTATTTT.

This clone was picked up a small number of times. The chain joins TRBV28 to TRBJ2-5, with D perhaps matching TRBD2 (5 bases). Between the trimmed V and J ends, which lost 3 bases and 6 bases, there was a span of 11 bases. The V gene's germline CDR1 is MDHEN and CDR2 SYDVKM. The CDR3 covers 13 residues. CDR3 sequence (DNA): TGTGCCAGCAGTTTGTATGGGAGACAGACCCAGTACTTC. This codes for CASSLYGRQTQYF.

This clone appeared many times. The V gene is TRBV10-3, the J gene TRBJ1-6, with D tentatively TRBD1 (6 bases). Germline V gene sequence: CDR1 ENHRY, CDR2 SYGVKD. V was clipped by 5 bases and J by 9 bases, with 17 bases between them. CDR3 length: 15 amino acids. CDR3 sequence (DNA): TGTGCCATCAGTAAAGGGGGTGCCTCCAGTTCACCCCTCCACTTT. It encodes CAISKGGASSSPLHF.

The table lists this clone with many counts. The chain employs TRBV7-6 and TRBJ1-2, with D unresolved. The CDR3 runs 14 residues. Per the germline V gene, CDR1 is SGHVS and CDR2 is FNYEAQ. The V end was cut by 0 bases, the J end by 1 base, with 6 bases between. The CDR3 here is CASSLAPVNYGYTF. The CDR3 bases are TGTGCCAGCAGCTTAGCTCCAGTTAACTATGGCTACACCTTC.

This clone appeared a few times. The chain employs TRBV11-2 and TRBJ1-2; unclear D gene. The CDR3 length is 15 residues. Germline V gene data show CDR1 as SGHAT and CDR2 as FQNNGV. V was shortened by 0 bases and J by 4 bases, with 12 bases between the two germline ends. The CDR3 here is CASSLDPSAVYGYTF. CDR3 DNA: TGTGCCAGCAGCTTAGATCCCTCGGCGGTCTATGGCTACACCTTC. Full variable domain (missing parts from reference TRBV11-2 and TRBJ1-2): EAGVAQSPRYKIIEKRQSVAFWCNPISGHATLYWYQQILGQGPKLLIQFQNNGVVDDSQLPKDRFSAERLKGVDSTLKIQPAKLEDSAVYLCASSLDPSAVYGYTFGSGTRLTVV.

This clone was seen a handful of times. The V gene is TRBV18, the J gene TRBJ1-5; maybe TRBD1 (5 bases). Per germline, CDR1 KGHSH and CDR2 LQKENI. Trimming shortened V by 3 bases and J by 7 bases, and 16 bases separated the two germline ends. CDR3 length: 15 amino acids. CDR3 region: CASSPGAGREQPQHF. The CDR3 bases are TGTGCCAGCTCACCTGGGGCGGGGAGGGAACAGCCCCAGCATTTT.

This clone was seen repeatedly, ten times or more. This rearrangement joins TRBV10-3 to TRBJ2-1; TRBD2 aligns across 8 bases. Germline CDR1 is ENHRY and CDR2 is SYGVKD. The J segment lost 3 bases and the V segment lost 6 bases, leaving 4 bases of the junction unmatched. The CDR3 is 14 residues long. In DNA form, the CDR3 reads TGTGCCATCAGCTATAGCGGGGTCTACAATGAGCAGTTCTTC. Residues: CAISYSGVYNEQFF.

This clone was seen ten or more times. The CDR3 loop reads CASMGQGLYEQYF. The CDR3 DNA follows: TGTGCCAGCATGGGACAGGGCCTCTACGAGCAGTACTTC. This chain uses TRBV2 with TRBJ2-7; 9 positions match TRBD1. CDR3 size: 13 residues. J lost 3 bases, V lost 7 bases, and 4 bases had no gene match. The germline V gene encodes CDR1 SNHLY and CDR2 FYNNEI. Full variable domain (remainder filled in from reference TRBV2 and TRBJ2-7): EPEVTQTPSHQVTQMGQEVILRCVPISNHLYFYWYRQILGQKVEFLVSFYNNEISEKSEIFDDQFSVERPDGSNFTLKIRSTKLEDSAMYFCASMGQGLYEQYFGPGTRLTVT.

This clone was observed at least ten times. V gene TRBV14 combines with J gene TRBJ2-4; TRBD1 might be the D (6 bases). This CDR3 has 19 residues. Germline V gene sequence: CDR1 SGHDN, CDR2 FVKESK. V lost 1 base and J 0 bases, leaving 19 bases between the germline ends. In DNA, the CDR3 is TGTGCCAGCAGCCAAGCGTCCCTTCGGGACACGATAGCCAAAAACATTCAGTACTTC. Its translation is CASSQASLRDTIAKNIQYF.

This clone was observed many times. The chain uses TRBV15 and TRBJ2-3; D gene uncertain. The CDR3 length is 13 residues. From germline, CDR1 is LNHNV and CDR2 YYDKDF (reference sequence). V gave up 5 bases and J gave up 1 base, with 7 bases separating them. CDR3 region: CATSRFGTDTQYF. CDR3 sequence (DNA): TGTGCCACCAGCCGGTTCGGCACAGATACGCAGTATTTT.

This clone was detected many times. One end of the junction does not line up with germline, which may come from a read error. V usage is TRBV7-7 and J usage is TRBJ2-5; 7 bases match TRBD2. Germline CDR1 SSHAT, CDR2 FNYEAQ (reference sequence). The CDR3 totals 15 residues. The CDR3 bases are TGTGCTAGCAGCTTAGTAGGCGGGGGATGGGAGACCCAGTACTTC. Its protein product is CASSLVGGGWETQYF.

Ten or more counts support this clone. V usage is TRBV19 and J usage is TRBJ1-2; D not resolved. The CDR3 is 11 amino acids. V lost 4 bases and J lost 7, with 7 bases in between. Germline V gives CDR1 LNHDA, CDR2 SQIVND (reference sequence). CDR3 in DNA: TGTGCCAGTAGTACAAACACTGGCTACACCTTC. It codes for CASSTNTGYTF.

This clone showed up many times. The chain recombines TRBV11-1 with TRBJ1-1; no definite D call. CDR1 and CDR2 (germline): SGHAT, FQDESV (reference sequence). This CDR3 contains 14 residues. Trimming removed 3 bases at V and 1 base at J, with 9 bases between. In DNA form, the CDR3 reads TGTGCCAGCAGCTTTATACGAGGGAACACTGAAGCTTTCTTT. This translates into CASSFIRGNTEAFF.

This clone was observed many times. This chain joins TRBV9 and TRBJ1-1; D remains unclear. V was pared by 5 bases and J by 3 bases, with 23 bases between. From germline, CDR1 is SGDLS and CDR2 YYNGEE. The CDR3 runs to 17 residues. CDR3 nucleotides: TGTGCCAGCAGACCATTAAAGGGCGAGGGAACGGACACTGAAGCTTTCTTT. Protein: CASRPLKGEGTDTEAFF.

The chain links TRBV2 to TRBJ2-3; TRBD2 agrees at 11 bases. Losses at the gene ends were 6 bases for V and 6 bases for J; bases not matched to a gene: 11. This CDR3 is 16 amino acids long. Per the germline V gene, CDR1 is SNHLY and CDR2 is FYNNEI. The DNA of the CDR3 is TGTGCCAGCAGGCCGCGGGGTAGCGGGGGGGTGGATACGCAGTATTTT. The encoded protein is CASRPRGSGGVDTQYF.